The rows below give T cell receptor beta chains drawn from one sample of a study of T cell repertoires in cytomegalovirus infection. From the reads, TCRdb called clonotypes with MiXCR, one entry per CDR3 protein. The table includes 200,000 to 300,000 distinct CDR3 sequences, approximately 14% detected once. Sequenced sample: PBMCs. The receptors originated from a human donor in good health (CMV status not recorded). Some clones in this sample may be carry-over from other donors' samples. Each CDR3 is given with its conserved first and last residue. The order of the fields is V gene, D gene, clone size, J gene, CDR3 length, CDR3 DNA, CDR3 protein. A D gene is named only where the DNA matches it firmly. The listing skips clone size in some rows; elsewhere it reads once, few, many or a size class.

TRBV27	.	many	TRBJ2-3	15	TGTGCCAGCAGTCCTCAGGGTTATCGCACAGATACGCAGTATTTT	CASSPQGYRTDTQYF
TRBV6-2/TRBV6-3	.	many	TRBJ2-3	14	TGTGCCAGCAGTTACTCGAGGGCCCCGGATACGCAGTATTTT	CASSYSRAPDTQYF
TRBV20-1	TRBD2	many	TRBJ2-4	19	TGCAGTGCTATGAAGCCGGGACTAGCGGGGGGGGGGGCCAAAAACATTCAGTACTTC	CSAMKPGLAGGGAKNIQYF
TRBV7-2	.	many	TRBJ2-5	13	TGTGCCAGCAGCTCCGGGACTGTGGGGGCCCAGTACTTC	CASSSGTVGAQYF
TRBV28	TRBD1	many	TRBJ1-6	16	TGTGCCAGCAGCCCGACTCCGGGACAGGGGGGTTCACCCCTCCACTTT	CASSPTPGQGGSPLHF
TRBV10-3	TRBD1	many	TRBJ2-1	16	TGTGCCATCAGTGAGTCGCGGGGACAGGGGTACGGAGAGCAGTTCTTC	CAISESRGQGYGEQFF
TRBV5-4	TRBD2	many	TRBJ2-5	15	TGTGCCAGCAGCTTGACGGGAGGGGGGGAAGAGACCCAGTACTTC	CASSLTGGGEETQYF
TRBV29-1	.	.	TRBJ1-2	13	TGCAGCGTTGGGCATCAAAGGGACTATGGCTACACCTTC	CSVGHQRDYGYTF
TRBV6-2/TRBV6-3	TRBD2	many	TRBJ2-1	14	TGTGCCAGCAACCTAGCGGGACGGCTCAATGAGCAGTTCTTC	CASNLAGRLNEQFF
TRBV14	.	many	TRBJ2-7	15	TGTGCCAGCAGCCAAGATACAGGGTCGGTTTACGAGCAGTACTTC	CASSQDTGSVYEQYF
TRBV7-9	TRBD1	.	TRBJ1-4	16	TGTGCCAGCAGCATCAAGACAGGGGTCGCTAATGAAAAACTGTTTTTT	CASSIKTGVANEKLFF
TRBV4-2	.	once	TRBJ2-7	13	TGTGCCAGCAGCCAAGGAGAGCCGGGCGAGCAGTACTTC	CASSQGEPGEQYF
TRBV10-3	.	few	TRBJ2-5	14	TGTGCCATCAGTGAGTCAGCTAGCAGGGAGACCCAGTACTTC	CAISESASRETQYF
TRBV6-2/TRBV6-3	TRBD1	.	TRBJ2-7	14	TGTGCCAGCAGAAAAACGGGACAGGGAGGCAAGCAGTACTTC	CASRKTGQGGKQYF
TRBV28	.	many	TRBJ2-3	11	TGTGCCAGCGGAGACCCAGATACGCAGTATTTT	CASGDPDTQYF
TRBV6-4	TRBD1	few	TRBJ2-1	15	TGTGCCAGCAGCGCCAGACAGGGTGAGGGGAATGAGCAGTTCTTC	CASSARQGEGNEQFF
TRBV7-2	.	many	TRBJ2-7	17	TGTGCCAGCAGCTTAGGCTTGCCCAAACATTTCCCCTACGAGCAGTACTTC	CASSLGLPKHFPYEQYF
TRBV12-3/TRBV12-4	.	many	TRBJ1-1	12	TGTGCCAGCAGTTTAATCCGGGGGGAAGCTTTCTTT	CASSLIRGEAFF
TRBV12-3/TRBV12-4	.	many	TRBJ1-1	14	TGTGCCAGCACTACACAGGATTTGAACACTGAAGCTTTCTTT	CASTTQDLNTEAFF
TRBV19	TRBD1	.	TRBJ1-1	14	TGTGCCAGTAGTATCCGGGGGACAGTGGCTTACGCTTTCTTT	CASSIRGTVAYAFF
TRBV6-2/TRBV6-3	TRBD1	.	TRBJ2-7	15	TGTGCCAGCAGCGCCCCGACAGGGGGCTCCTACGAGCAGTACTTC	CASSAPTGGSYEQYF
TRBV12-3/TRBV12-4	TRBD1	many	TRBJ2-7	16	TGTGCCAGCAGTACCTCGACAGGGGCGTTGGAGCGCGAGCAGTACTTC	CASSTSTGALEREQYF
TRBV12-3/TRBV12-4	.	few	TRBJ2-2	13	TGTGCCAGCAGTCCCGAAAATACCGGGGAGCTGTTTTTT	CASSPENTGELFF
TRBV2	TRBD1	few	TRBJ1-4	15	TGTGCCAGCTCCAGAGTTCCGGGACAGGGAGAAAAACTGTTTTTT	CASSRVPGQGEKLFF
TRBV6-1	.	many	TRBJ2-7	13	TGTGCCAGCAGTGAAGGGACACCCTACGAGCAGTACTTC	CASSEGTPYEQYF
TRBV29-1	.	few	TRBJ2-7	15	TGCAGCGTTGACCGTCTAGCGCCGAGCTCCTACGAGCAGTACTTC	CSVDRLAPSSYEQYF
TRBV19	.	many	TRBJ1-1	13	TGTGCCATCCTTGGGGCTCATGGCACTGAAGCTTTCTTT	CAILGAHGTEAFF
TRBV20-1	.	many	TRBJ1-5	14	TGCAGTGCCTCCCAGGCAGGCAGCAATCAGCCCCAGCATTTT	CSASQAGSNQPQHF
TRBV7-9	.	many	TRBJ2-2	16	TGTGCCAGCAGCCCCGGGACATCCGCGAACACCGGGGAGCTGTTTTTT	CASSPGTSANTGELFF
TRBV20-1	.	few	TRBJ2-5	14	TGCAGTGCTAGAGAGGGAGTATCAGGAGAGACCCAGTACTTC	CSAREGVSGETQYF
TRBV7-2	.	many	TRBJ1-1	14	TGTGCCAGCAGCTTAAAATTCATGAACACTGAAGCTTTCTTT	CASSLKFMNTEAFF
TRBV7-8	.	many	TRBJ1-1	14	TGTGCCAGCAGGAGGGATACAGAGAACACTGAAGCTTTCTTT	CASRRDTENTEAFF
TRBV3-1	.	.	TRBJ1-4	13	TGTGCCAGCAGCCGTACGGGGCTACCGAGATTGTTTTTT	CASSRTGLPRLFF
TRBV7-9	.	many	TRBJ1-1	14	TGTGCCAGCAGCTTTACAGGAGGGAACACTGAAGCTTTCTTT	CASSFTGGNTEAFF
TRBV20-1	TRBD1	.	TRBJ2-3	14	TGCAGTGCAACCAGGGGGCGCGGTACAGATACGCAGTATTTT	CSATRGRGTDTQYF
TRBV7-1	.	few	TRBJ1-5	17	TGTGCCAGCAGCTCCGCGGGCCCAGACAGTCTAAATCAGCCCCAGCATTTT	CASSSAGPDSLNQPQHF
TRBV15	.	many	TRBJ2-3	15	TGTGCCACCAGCAGAGATGGATCAAGCACAGATACGCAGTATTTT	CATSRDGSSTDTQYF
TRBV20-1	TRBD1	.	TRBJ2-2	14	TGCAGTGCTGCGGACAGGATAAACACCGGGGAGCTGTTTTTT	CSAADRINTGELFF
TRBV5-1	TRBD2	few	TRBJ2-1	15	TGCGCCAGCAGCTTGGAGGGACTAGCGGACAATGAGCAGTTCTTC	CASSLEGLADNEQFF
TRBV7-2	.	many	TRBJ2-5	14	TGTGCCAGCAGCTTATCGGTTCGGTTTGAGACCCAGTACTTC	CASSLSVRFETQYF
TRBV15	.	.	TRBJ1-1	15	TGTGCCACCAGCTCCGCCTGGGGGGGCAGGACTGAAGCTTTCTTT	CATSSAWGGRTEAFF
TRBV3-1	TRBD2	few	TRBJ2-3	15	TGTGCCAGCAGCCAACAAACTAGCGGGGGGGCCGCGCAGTATTTT	CASSQQTSGGAAQYF
TRBV6-6	TRBD1	many	TRBJ1-5	16	TGTGCCAGCAGTCTAGAGGGACGACAGGGCGGGCTGCCCCAGCATTTT	CASSLEGRQGGLPQHF
TRBV11-3	.	many	TRBJ2-1	14	TGTGCCAGCAGCTTTAGTCAGCACAACAATGAGCAGTTCTTC	CASSFSQHNNEQFF
TRBV28	.	many	TRBJ2-7	14	TGTGCCAGCATTGATCCGGGACCAAGATCCGAGCAGTACTTC	CASIDPGPRSEQYF
TRBV5-5	TRBD2	.	TRBJ2-7	14	TGTGCCAGCAGGTTACTAGCGGGAGTGGGCGAGCAGTACTTC	CASRLLAGVGEQYF
TRBV6-2/TRBV6-3	.	many	TRBJ2-1	11	TGTGCCAGCAGCAGGAACAATGAGCAGTTCTTC	CASSRNNEQFF
TRBV29-1	TRBD2	few	TRBJ2-4	13	TGCAGCGTTACTGGGACTAGTTTATCCATTCAGTACTTC	CSVTGTSLSIQYF
TRBV11-2	.	many	TRBJ1-1	14	TGTGCCAGCAGCTGGGGGAGGGGTAACACTGAAGCTTTCTTT	CASSWGRGNTEAFF
TRBV24-1	.	few	TRBJ2-3	12	TGTGCCACCAGCGGAGGAACAGATACGCAGTATTTT	CATSGGTDTQYF
TRBV7-2	.	many	TRBJ1-2	12	TGTGCCAGCAGCTTTGATTTCCTCGGCTACACCTTC	CASSFDFLGYTF
TRBV4-2	TRBD2	many	TRBJ2-3	17	TGTGCCAGCAGCCAAGAACTTAGCGGGAGACAGACAGATACGCAGTATTTT	CASSQELSGRQTDTQYF
TRBV24-1	TRBD1	few	TRBJ2-6	17	TGTGCCACCAGTCCGGGACAGTGGGGCTCTGGGGCCAACGTCCTGACTTTC	CATSPGQWGSGANVLTF
TRBV28	TRBD2	.	TRBJ2-7	15	TGTGCCAGCAAAACGGAGACTAGCGGGACACGCGAGCAGTACTTC	CASKTETSGTREQYF
TRBV6-5	.	few	TRBJ2-2	14	TGTGCCAGCAGTTACTCCGGGTACACCGGGGAGCTGTTTTTT	CASSYSGYTGELFF
TRBV29-1	TRBD1	.	TRBJ2-5	15	TGCAGCGTGGACGGACAGGGTTTTGACCGAGAGACCCAGTACTTC	CSVDGQGFDRETQYF
TRBV5-1	.	.	TRBJ2-2	16	TGCGCCAGCAGCTCAAGGACAGATCCGAACACCGGGGAGCTGTTTTTT	CASSSRTDPNTGELFF